This TCR beta chain was recovered during a study of shared clonotypes between healthy human individuals. TCRdb's copy holds only in-frame clones and misses some; the assay was immunoSEQ multiplex PCR. Here the sample spans some 490,000 clones, about 84% being singletons. Sequencing was done on a sample of PBMCs. This sequence was found in a middle-aged woman in good health. Some clones in this sample may be carry-over from other donors' samples.

The CDR3 spells CASRKGVDYGYTF. The CDR3 DNA reads as TGTGCCAGTAGAAAGGGGGTGGACTATGGCTACACCTTC. The chain links TRBV19 to TRBJ1-2, with a weak D call TRBD1 (6 bases). The CDR3 is 13 residues long. The V gene's germline CDR1 is LNHDA and CDR2 SQIVND (reference sequence). Deletions cut 6 bases from V and 3 bases from J, with 11 bases between.